The entry below describes one T cell receptor beta chain. This entry comes from a study of blood T cell repertoires in COVID-19. For the study at large: PBMCs, B-cell-depleted T cells, or T cells provided the cDNA or gDNA that made up the material.

In the original processing: For nucleated cells, counts were estimated from reference gene primer amplification. Sequenced by immunoSEQ multiplex PCR; TCRdb stores in-frame clones only, minus some. The D gene and trimming were derived from the DNA, and the V and J assignments and clone size from that table. The sample has under 550,000 clones; about 90% are singletons. Germline V gives CDR1 SGHNT, CDR2 YENEEA. The CDR3 has 17 residues. Germline trimming cut 1 base from V and 4 bases from J; bases unmatched to any gene: 7. V gene TRBV11-3 combines with J gene TRBJ1-3; 10 bases map to TRBD1. The receptor's source is a man younger than 35 with COVID-19, enrolled during active disease. The sequencing input was peripheral blood. Here the CDR3 reads CASSLGDRGQSGNTIYF. CDR3 DNA: TGTGCCAGCAGCTTAGGAGACAGGGGGCAATCGGGAAACACCATATATTTT.